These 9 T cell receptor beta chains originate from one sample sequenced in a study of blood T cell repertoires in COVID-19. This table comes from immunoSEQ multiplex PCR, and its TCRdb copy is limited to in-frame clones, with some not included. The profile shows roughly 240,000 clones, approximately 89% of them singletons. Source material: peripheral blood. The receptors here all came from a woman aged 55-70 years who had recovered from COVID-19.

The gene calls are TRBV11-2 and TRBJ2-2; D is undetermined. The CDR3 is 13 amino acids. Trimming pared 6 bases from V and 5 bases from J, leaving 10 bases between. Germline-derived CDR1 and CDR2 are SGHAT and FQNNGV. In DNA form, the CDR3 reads TGTGCCAGCAGTTCCGTTTCGACCGGGGAGCTGTTTTTT. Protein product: CASSSVSTGELFF.

Here the CDR3 reads CASRDTSGVEQYF. The CDR3 DNA follows: TGTGCCAGCAGGGATACTAGCGGGGTCGAGCAGTACTTC. V usage is TRBV6-5 and J usage is TRBJ2-7, with 10 bases matching TRBD2. The germline V gene has CDR1 MNHEY and CDR2 SVGAGI. V lost 6 bases to trimming and J lost 6 bases; unmatched junction nucleotides: 5. The CDR3 covers 13 residues.

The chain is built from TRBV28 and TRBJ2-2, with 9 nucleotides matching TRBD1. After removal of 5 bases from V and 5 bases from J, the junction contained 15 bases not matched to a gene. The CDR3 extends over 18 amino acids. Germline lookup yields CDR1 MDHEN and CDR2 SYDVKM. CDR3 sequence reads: CASSPPPPGTGMTGELFF. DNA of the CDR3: TGTGCCAGCAGTCCACCCCCCCCCGGGACAGGGATGACCGGGGAGCTGTTTTTT.

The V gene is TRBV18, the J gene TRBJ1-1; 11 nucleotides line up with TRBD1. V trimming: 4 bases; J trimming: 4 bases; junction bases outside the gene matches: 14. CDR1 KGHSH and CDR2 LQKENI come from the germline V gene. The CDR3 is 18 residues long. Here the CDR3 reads CASSRGQGVSYVSTEAFF. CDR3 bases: TGTGCCAGCTCACGGGGACAGGGGGTATCGTACGTGTCCACTGAAGCTTTCTTT.

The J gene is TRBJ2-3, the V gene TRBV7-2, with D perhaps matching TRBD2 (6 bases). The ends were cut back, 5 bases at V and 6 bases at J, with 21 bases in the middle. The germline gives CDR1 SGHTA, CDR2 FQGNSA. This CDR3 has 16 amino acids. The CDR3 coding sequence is TGTGCCAGCAGCCCCTTACGAACAACGGGGACTGATACGCAGTATTTT. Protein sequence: CASSPLRTTGTDTQYF.

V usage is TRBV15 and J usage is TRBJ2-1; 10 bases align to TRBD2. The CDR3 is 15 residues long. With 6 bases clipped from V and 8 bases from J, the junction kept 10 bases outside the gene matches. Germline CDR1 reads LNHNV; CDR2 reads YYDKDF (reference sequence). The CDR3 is CATRGERGGLDEQFF. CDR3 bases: TGTGCCACCAGGGGTGAGCGGGGGGGCCTCGATGAGCAGTTCTTC.

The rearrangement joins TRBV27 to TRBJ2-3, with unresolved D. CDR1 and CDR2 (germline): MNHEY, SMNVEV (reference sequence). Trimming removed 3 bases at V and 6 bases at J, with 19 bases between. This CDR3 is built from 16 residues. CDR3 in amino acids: CASSFQLSGFWDTQYF. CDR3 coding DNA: TGTGCCAGCAGTTTCCAACTCTCCGGGTTTTGGGATACGCAGTATTTT.

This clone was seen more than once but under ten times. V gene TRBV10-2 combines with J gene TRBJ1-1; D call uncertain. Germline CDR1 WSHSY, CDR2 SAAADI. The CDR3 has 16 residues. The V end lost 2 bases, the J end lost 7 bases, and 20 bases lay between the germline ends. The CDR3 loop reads CASSEVGGRPTNEAFF. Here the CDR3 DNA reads TGCGCCAGCAGTGAGGTTGGAGGACGCCCGACGAATGAAGCTTTCTTT.

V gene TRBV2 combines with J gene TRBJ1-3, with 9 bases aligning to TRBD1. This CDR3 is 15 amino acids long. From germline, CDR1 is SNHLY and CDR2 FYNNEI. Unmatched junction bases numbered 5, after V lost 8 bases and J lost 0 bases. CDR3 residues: CASGRDRVSGNTIYF. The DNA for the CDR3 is TGTGCCAGCGGCCGGGACAGGGTCTCTGGAAACACCATATATTTT.